This T cell receptor (beta chain) was identified during a study of T cell repertoires in cytomegalovirus infection. CDR1 and CDR2 (germline): MNHNS, SASEGT. This CDR3 comprises 13 residues. V was pared by 2 bases and J by 7 bases, with 11 bases between. As for this clonotype: What it binds is unknown.

From the reads, TCRdb called clonotypes with MiXCR, one entry per CDR3 protein. The sample records more than 20,000 distinct CDR3 sequences, approximately 39% being singletons. The TCR sequence derives from a human donor in good health (CMV status not recorded). Some clones in this sample may be carry-over from other donors' samples. V gene TRBV6-1 combines with J gene TRBJ2-5; D uncertain. Here the sequenced sample was CD8+ T cells from cultured PBMCs, taken from culture after CMV antigen stimulation. As DNA, the CDR3 is TGTGCCAGCAGTGAATTAGAAACGCGGACCCAGTACTTC. The encoded protein is CASSELETRTQYF.